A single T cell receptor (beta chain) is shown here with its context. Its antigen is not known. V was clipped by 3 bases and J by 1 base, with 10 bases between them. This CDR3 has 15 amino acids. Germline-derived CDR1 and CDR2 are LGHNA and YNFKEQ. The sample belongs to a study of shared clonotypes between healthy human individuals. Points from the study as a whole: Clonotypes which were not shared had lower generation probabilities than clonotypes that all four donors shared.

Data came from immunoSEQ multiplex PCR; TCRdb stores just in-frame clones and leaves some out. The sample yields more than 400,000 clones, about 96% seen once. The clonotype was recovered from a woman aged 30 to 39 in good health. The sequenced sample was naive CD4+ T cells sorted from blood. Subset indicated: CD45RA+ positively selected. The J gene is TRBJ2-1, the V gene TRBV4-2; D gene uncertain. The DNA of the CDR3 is TGTGCCAGCAGCCAGGTCTCATATTCCTACAATGAGCAGTTCTTC. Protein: CASSQVSYSYNEQFF.